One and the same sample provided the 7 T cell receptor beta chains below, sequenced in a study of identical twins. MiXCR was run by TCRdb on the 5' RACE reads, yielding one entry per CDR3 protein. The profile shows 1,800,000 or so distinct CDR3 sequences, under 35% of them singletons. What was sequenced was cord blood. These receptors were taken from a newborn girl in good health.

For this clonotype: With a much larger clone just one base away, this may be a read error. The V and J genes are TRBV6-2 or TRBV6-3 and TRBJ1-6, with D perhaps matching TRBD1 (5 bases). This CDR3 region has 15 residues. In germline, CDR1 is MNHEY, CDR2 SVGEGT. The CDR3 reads CASSYSGRDNSPFHF. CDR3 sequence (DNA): TGTGCCAGCAGTTACTCGGGCAGGGATAATTCACCCTTCCACTTT.

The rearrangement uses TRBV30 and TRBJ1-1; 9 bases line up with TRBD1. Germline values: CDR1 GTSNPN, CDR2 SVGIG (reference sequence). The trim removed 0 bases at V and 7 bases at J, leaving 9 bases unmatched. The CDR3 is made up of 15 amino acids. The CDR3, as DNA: TGTGCCTGGAGTGTAGCCCGGGACAGGGATGGTGAAGCTTTCTTT. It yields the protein CAWSVARDRDGEAFF. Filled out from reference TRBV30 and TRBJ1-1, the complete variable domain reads SQTIHQWPATLVQPVGSPLSLECTVEGTSNPNLYWYRQAAGRGLQLLFYSVGIGQISSEVPQNLSASRPQDRQFILSSKKLLLSDSGFYLCAWSVARDRDGEAFFGQGTRLTVV.

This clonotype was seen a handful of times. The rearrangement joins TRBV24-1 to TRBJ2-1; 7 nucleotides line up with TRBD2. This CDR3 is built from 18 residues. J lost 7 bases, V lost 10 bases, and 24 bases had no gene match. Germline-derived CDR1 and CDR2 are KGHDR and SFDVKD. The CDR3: CATGSPAYRGRAENEQFF. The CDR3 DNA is TGTGCCACGGGTTCTCCGGCCTACCGGGGGAGGGCGGAAAATGAGCAGTTCTTC.

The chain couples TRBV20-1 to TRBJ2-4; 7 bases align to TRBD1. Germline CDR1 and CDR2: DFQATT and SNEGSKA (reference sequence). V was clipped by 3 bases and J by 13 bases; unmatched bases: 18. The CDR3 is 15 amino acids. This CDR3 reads CSARLLGDSLNEQYF. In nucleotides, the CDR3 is TGCAGTGCTAGGTTGCTAGGGGACAGTCTTAATGAGCAGTACTTC.

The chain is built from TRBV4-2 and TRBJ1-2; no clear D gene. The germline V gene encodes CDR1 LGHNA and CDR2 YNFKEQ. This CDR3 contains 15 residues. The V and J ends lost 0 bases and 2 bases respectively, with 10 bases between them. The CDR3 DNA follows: TGTGCCAGCAGCCAAGATGGCACTTTAAACTATGGCTACACCTTC. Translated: CASSQDGTLNYGYTF.

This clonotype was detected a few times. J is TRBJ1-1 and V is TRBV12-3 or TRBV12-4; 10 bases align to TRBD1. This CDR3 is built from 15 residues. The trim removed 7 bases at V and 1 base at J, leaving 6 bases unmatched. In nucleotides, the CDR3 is TGTGCCAGCACCTGGGACAGGGGAAAGAACACTGAAGCTTTCTTT. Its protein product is CASTWDRGKNTEAFF.

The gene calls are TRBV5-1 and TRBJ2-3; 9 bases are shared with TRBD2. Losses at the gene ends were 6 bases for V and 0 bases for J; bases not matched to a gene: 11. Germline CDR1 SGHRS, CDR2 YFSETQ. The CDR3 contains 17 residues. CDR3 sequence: CASKVRLAGLSTDTQYF. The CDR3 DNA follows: TGCGCCAGCAAGGTGAGGCTAGCGGGACTGAGCACAGATACGCAGTATTTT.